This T cell receptor beta chain was documented in a study of OX40 agonist ivuxolimab in advanced cancers. As for the study in general: The dose-escalation cohort had hepatocellular carcinoma, melanoma, renal cell or head and neck cancer.

Germline loops: CDR1 SGHRS, CDR2 YFSETQ. The CDR3 runs 16 residues. The J segment lost 5 bases and the V segment lost 2 bases, leaving 11 bases of the junction unmatched. If patients had autoimmune disease history or systemic immunosuppression, they were excluded. Blood sampling took place at baseline, cycle 4 day 1, and cycle 7 day 1. Measured with immunoSEQ multiplex PCR; TCRdb has only the in-frame clones, and not every one. This sample carries fewer than 30,000 clones, approximately 81% of them seen once, and the ten largest clones take 15% to 20%. The material was CD4+ or CD8+ T cells sorted from blood, obtained in a trial of the OX40 agonist ivuxolimab. V and J are TRBV5-1 and TRBJ2-7, with TRBD1 identical over 9 bases. This sequence was found in an adult with an advanced solid tumor such as melanoma, head and neck, liver or kidney cancer. In DNA form, the CDR3 reads TGCGCCAGCAGCTTACTAGTCCGGGACAGGGATAACGAGCAGTACTTC. It is translated as CASSLLVRDRDNEQYF.